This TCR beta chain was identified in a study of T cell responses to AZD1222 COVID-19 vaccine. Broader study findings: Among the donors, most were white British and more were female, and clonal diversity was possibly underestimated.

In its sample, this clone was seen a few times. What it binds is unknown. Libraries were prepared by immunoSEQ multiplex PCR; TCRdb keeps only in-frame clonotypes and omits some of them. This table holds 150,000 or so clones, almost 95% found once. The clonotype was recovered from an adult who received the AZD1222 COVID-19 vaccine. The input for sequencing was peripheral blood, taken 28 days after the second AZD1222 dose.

The CDR3 reads CASSMSNFGRRSPLHF. The CDR3 DNA is TGTGCCAGTAGTATGTCGAACTTCGGGAGAAGGTCACCCCTCCACTTT. The chain carries TRBV19 and TRBJ1-6; the D is unclear. Trimming took off 3 bases at V and 10 bases at J, with 19 bases between the two ends. This CDR3 has 16 amino acids. Germline CDR1 reads LNHDA; CDR2 reads SQIVND (reference sequence).